This T cell receptor beta chain was obtained from a study of cytomegalovirus exposure and HLA in healthy donors. Study context: As released early, the data held 65 million to 90 million unique TCRs from HLA-typed donors. Study results and limitations: Across donors, most TCRs were seen rarely, yet some public ones were widespread.

The PCR employed 60 Vbeta primers together with 13 Jbeta primers. Here immunoSEQ multiplex PCR was the method, and the copy in TCRdb shows in-frame clones only, minus some. Seen here are 100,000 to 150,000 clones, 10% to 13% observed once, and the top ten hold 4% to 5%. The ends were cut back, 0 bases at V and 1 base at J, with 10 bases in the middle. Germline CDR1 reads SQVTM; CDR2 reads ANQGSEA. CDR3 length: 14 amino acids. About this clone: Its specificity is unknown.

This clonotype was sampled from a woman in her late teens or twenties in good health and CMV-seropositive. The chain carries TRBV29-1 and TRBJ2-7; perhaps TRBD1 as D (5 bases). Sequencing was carried out using PBMCs. The CDR3 DNA reads TGCAGCGTTGAAGATGACAGCGCTTCCTACGAGCAGTACTTC. Its protein product is CSVEDDSASYEQYF.